What follows is one T cell receptor (beta chain) and its context. Its target is not known. Reverse transcription of extracted RNA yielded cDNA, which provided the sequencing template. The repertoire was sequenced with immunoSEQ multiplex PCR; TCRdb's copy has only in-frame clones and lacks some. The sample holds fewer than 200,000 clones; around 50% are singletons and the top ten take roughly 15%. The entry originates in a study of CD8+ T cells in alopecia areata. Whole-study context: Tofacitinib was given for 6 to 18 months, then stopped for 6 months. The study's findings and limits: Scalp samples also yield sequences of resident alphabeta T cells from normal skin.

CDR3 length: 14 amino acids. J lost 5 bases, V lost 3 bases, and 10 bases had no gene match. Germline V gene data show CDR1 as GTSNPN and CDR2 as SVGIG (reference sequence). The sample consisted of CD4+ T cells sorted from blood, taken at week 0. This receptor was identified in a human donor with alopecia areata. The genes are TRBV30 and TRBJ2-7; TRBD1 agrees at 7 bases. The CDR3 DNA follows: TGTGCCTGGAGCCCCGGGACAGCCAGCAACGAGCAGTACTTC. Its protein product is CAWSPGTASNEQYF.